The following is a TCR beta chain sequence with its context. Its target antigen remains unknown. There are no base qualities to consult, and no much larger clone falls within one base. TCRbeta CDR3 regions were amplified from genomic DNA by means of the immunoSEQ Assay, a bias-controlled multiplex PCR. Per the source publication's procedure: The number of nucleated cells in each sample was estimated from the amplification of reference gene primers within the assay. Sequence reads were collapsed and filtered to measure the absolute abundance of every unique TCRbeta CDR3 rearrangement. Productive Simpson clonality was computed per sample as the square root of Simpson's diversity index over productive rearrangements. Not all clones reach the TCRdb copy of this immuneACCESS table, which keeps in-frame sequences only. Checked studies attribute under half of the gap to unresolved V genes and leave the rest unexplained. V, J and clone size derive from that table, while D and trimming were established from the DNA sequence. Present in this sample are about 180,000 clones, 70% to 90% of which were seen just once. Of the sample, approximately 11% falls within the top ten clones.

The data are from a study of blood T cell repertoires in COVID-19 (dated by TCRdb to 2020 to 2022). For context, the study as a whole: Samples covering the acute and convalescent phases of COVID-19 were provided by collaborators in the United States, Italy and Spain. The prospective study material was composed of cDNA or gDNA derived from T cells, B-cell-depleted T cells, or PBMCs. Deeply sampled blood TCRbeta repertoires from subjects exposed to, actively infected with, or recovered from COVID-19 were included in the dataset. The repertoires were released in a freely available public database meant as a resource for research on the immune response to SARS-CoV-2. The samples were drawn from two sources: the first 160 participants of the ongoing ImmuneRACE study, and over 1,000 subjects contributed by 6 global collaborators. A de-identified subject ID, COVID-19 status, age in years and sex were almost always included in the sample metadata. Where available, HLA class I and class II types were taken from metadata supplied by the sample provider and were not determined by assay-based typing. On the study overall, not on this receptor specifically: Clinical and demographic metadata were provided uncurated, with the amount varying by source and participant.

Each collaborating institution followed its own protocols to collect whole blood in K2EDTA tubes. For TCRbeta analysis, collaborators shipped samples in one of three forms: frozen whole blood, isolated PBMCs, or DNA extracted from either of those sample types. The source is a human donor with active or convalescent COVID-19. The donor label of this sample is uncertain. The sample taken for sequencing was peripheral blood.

The DNA sequence is as follows: TGTGCCAGCAGCCCCATGGGAGCGGGAGACGGGGAGACCCAGTACTTC. This translates into CASSPMGAGDGETQYF. Recombination linked TRBV11-3 to TRBJ2-5, with 8 junctional bases fitting TRBD2. CDR1 and CDR2 (SGHNT, YENEEA) derive from the germline V gene. Its CDR3 holds 16 amino acids, cysteine through phenylalanine. Here the CDR3 DNA is all that survives: 48 bases in frame from base 1. At the junction V is shortened by 5 bases and J by 5 bases; bases outside the gene matches: 13.